This T cell receptor (beta chain) was recovered during a study of T-cell reconstitution after alpha-beta-depleted transplantation in children. Broader study findings: At day 60, the high TCRbeta diversity found in some patients originated from recipient T cells and thymic progenitors that had survived.

CDR3 length equals 13 residues. V was clipped by 2 bases and J by 8 bases, with 12 bases between them. From germline, CDR1 is MDHEN and CDR2 SYDVKM. During its preparation, the TCRbeta library received unique molecular identifiers. TCRdb ran MiXCR on the PCR reads and lists one entry per CDR3 protein. Seen here are almost 250,000 distinct CDR3 sequences, roughly 26% observed once, and the top ten hold roughly 2.6%. Points on this clonotype: What it binds is unknown.

Sequences were derived from PBMCs, sampled before TCRalphabeta/CD19-depleted stem cell transplant. This clonotype was sampled from a girl aged 2 to 9 with Fanconi anemia, due to receive a stem cell transplant. The V call is TRBV28, the J call TRBJ1-2, with D perhaps TRBD1 (6 bases). Written as DNA, the CDR3 is TGTGCCAGCAGTTTAATTGGGGGGCTGGGCTACACCTTC. Its translation is CASSLIGGLGYTF.